These T cell receptor beta chains were read from a single sample in a study of cytomegalovirus exposure and HLA in healthy donors. TCRdb's table, derived via immunoSEQ multiplex PCR, lists solely in-frame clones and lacks some. In the table there are 140,000 or so clones, over 75% of which are singletons. The sample was PBMCs. These receptors originate from a man aged 35 to 55 in good health and CMV-seronegative. Each CDR3 is given with its conserved first and last residue. A D gene is named only where the DNA matches it firmly. Size is omitted from some rows. Given values are once, few, many or a class for expanded clones.

clone_size j_call v_call d_call cdr3_aa cdr3_nt
once TRBJ2-7 TRBV5-1 . CASSLAGEGGAEQYF TGCGCCAGCAGCTTGGCCGGAGAGGGCGGCGCCGAGCAGTACTTC
once TRBJ1-5 TRBV6-1 . CASSEGGGGYSNQPQHF TGTGCCAGCAGTGAAGGGGGAGGGGGATATAGCAATCAGCCCCAGCATTTT
. TRBJ2-7 TRBV6-5 TRBD1 CASSYRQGISYEQYF TGTGCCAGCAGTTATAGACAGGGGATTTCCTACGAGCAGTACTTC
. TRBJ2-5 TRBV4-1 . CASSHTATQETQYF TGCGCCAGCAGCCACACGGCGACACAAGAGACCCAGTACTTC
. TRBJ1-1 TRBV9 TRBD1 CASSPRQGAAKAFF TGTGCCAGCAGCCCCAGACAGGGGGCCGCCAAAGCTTTCTTT
. TRBJ2-6 TRBV5-8 . CASSSRREAGANVLTF TGTGCCAGCAGCTCCCGCAGGGAAGCTGGGGCCAACGTCCTGACTTTC
. TRBJ2-2 TRBV5-1 . CASSFSGFANTGELFF TGCGCCAGCAGCTTTTCAGGTTTCGCGAACACCGGGGAGCTGTTTTTT
. TRBJ2-3 TRBV7-2 . CASSPGVFTDTQYF TGTGCCAGCAGCCCAGGGGTCTTCACAGATACGCAGTATTTT
. TRBJ2-7 TRBV28 TRBD2 CASSLGTSGGVNEQYF TGTGCCAGCAGTTTAGGGACTAGCGGGGGGGTCAACGAGCAGTACTTC
once TRBJ2-1 TRBV5-1 . CASSFGGIQVGEQFF TGCGCCAGCAGCTTCGGCGGGATCCAGGTAGGAGAGCAGTTCTTC
. TRBJ2-3 TRBV7-3 TRBD2 CASSLVGGGAADTQYF TGTGCCAGCAGCCTCGTGGGCGGGGGGGCCGCAGATACGCAGTATTTT
few TRBJ2-7 TRBV10-1 TRBD2 CASSASGSYYEQYF TGCGCCAGCAGTGCTAGCGGGAGTTATTACGAGCAGTACTTC
few TRBJ1-2 TRBV10-3 TRBD1 CAISEVGTGGSEMMGYTF TGTGCCATCAGTGAGGTCGGGACAGGGGGCTCTGAGATGATGGGCTACACCTTC
. TRBJ2-7 TRBV11-2 TRBD2 CASSLGGGRTKLEQYF TGTGCCAGCAGCTTAGGGGGCGGGAGGACGAAGCTCGAGCAGTACTTC
. TRBJ2-7 TRBV7-6 TRBD1 CASSSGTGGYEQYF TGTGCCAGCAGCTCCGGGACAGGGGGCTACGAGCAGTACTTC
. TRBJ2-7 TRBV18 TRBD1 CASSHRDRAYEQYF TGTGCCAGCTCACACCGGGACAGGGCTTACGAGCAGTACTTC
. TRBJ2-7 TRBV7-9 TRBD1 CASSPRQGSEQYF TGTGCCAGCAGCCCCCGACAGGGGAGCGAGCAGTACTTC
. TRBJ1-1 TRBV30 TRBD1 CAWSVTGTNTEAFF TGTGCCTGGAGTGTGACAGGGACGAACACTGAAGCTTTCTTT
. TRBJ2-5 TRBV21-1 . CASSKSESGRPQETQYF TGTGCCAGCAGCAAAAGCGAAAGCGGGAGGCCCCAAGAGACCCAGTACTTC
. TRBJ2-7 TRBV28 TRBD2 CASSNSGSLYEQYF TGTGCCAGCAGTAATAGCGGGAGCCTCTACGAGCAGTACTTC
few TRBJ2-3 TRBV5-1 TRBD2 CASSPGTSGFTDTQYF TGCGCCAGCAGCCCCGGGACTAGCGGTTTCACAGATACGCAGTATTTT
few TRBJ2-1 TRBV4-2 TRBD2 CASSQETGTSGSHEQFF TGTGCCAGCAGCCAAGAGACCGGGACTAGCGGGAGTCATGAGCAGTTCTTC
. TRBJ2-1 TRBV7-3 TRBD2 CASSGGLAGAWNEQFF TGTGCCAGCAGCGGGGGGCTAGCGGGGGCTTGGAATGAGCAGTTCTTC
. TRBJ2-2 TRBV13 TRBD1 CASSPDRVSASTGELFF TGTGCCAGCAGCCCGGACAGGGTGAGCGCGAGCACCGGGGAGCTGTTTTTT
. TRBJ2-1 TRBV29-1 . CSVGISGGDNEQFF TGCAGCGTTGGGATTAGCGGAGGGGACAATGAGCAGTTCTTC
. TRBJ2-1 TRBV11-2 . CASSLAWRPPDNEQFF TGTGCCAGCAGCTTAGCTTGGCGGCCCCCTGACAATGAGCAGTTCTTC
once TRBJ2-7 TRBV2 TRBD2 CASSEGTSGTYEQYF TGTGCCAGCAGTGAAGGGACTAGCGGGACTTACGAGCAGTACTTC
once TRBJ2-5 TRBV28 TRBD2 CASSRLLAGNQETQYF TGTGCCAGCAGCCGCCTACTAGCGGGGAACCAAGAGACCCAGTACTTC
. TRBJ2-7 TRBV11-2 TRBD2 CASSLPAASGMGEQYF TGTGCCAGCAGCTTACCCGCGGCTAGCGGGATGGGTGAGCAGTACTTC
. TRBJ1-2 TRBV7-9 . CASSPYTDGYTF TGTGCCAGCAGCCCGTACACCGATGGCTACACCTTC
. TRBJ2-1 TRBV7-9 TRBD1 CSSSPTTGMYYNEQFF TGTTCCAGCAGCCCGACGACAGGGATGTACTACAATGAGCAGTTCTTC
. TRBJ2-1 TRBV28 . CASSLVRSDRDNEQFF TGTGCCAGCAGTTTAGTTCGCTCGGACAGAGACAATGAGCAGTTCTTC